These T cell receptor beta chains were read from a single sample in a study of OX40 agonist ivuxolimab in advanced cancers. Sequencing used immunoSEQ multiplex PCR; TCRdb keeps in-frame clones, though not all of them. The sample lists around 150,000 clones; roughly nine tenths were seen once. The sample was CD4+ or CD8+ T cells sorted from blood, taken in a trial of the OX40 agonist ivuxolimab. The receptor source for this set is an adult with an advanced solid tumor such as melanoma, head and neck, liver or kidney cancer. Each CDR3 is given with its conserved first and last residue. Each record gives: V gene, clone size, J gene, CDR3 protein. Clone size is stated in some rows and not others, as once, few, many or a class when expanded.

V: TRBV19; size: .; J: TRBJ2-1; CDR3: CASSIEGRGNEQFF
V: TRBV4-2; size: .; J: TRBJ1-2; CDR3: CASSQFGGSYGYTF
V: TRBV25-1; size: .; J: TRBJ2-1; CDR3: CASSAGLAGVNEQFF
V: TRBV27; size: .; J: TRBJ1-1; CDR3: CASSRDRVNTEAFF
V: TRBV7-9; size: .; J: TRBJ1-2; CDR3: CASSLGSRPADGYTF
V: TRBV28; size: .; J: TRBJ2-5; CDR3: CASKEGAVMAQYF
V: TRBV5-1; size: .; J: TRBJ1-4; CDR3: CASSLNGEEREKLFF
V: TRBV25-1; size: .; J: TRBJ2-5; CDR3: CASPGGGDREGETQYF
V: TRBV5-1; size: .; J: TRBJ1-2; CDR3: CASSSERMAFYGYTF
V: TRBV5-4; size: .; J: TRBJ1-1; CDR3: CASLRTGVRNTEAFF
V: TRBV6-1; size: .; J: TRBJ2-1; CDR3: CASSDRTSSRYNEQFF
V: TRBV11-3; size: .; J: TRBJ1-1; CDR3: CASSFRFPDPEAFF
V: TRBV7-9; size: .; J: TRBJ2-5; CDR3: CASSFGGAETQYF
V: TRBV30; size: once; J: TRBJ2-5; CDR3: CASPRRGGETQYF
V: TRBV6-5; size: .; J: TRBJ2-7; CDR3: CASSYSQGGAYEQYF
V: TRBV11-2; size: .; J: TRBJ1-1; CDR3: CASSLGQGAGTEAFF
V: TRBV13; size: .; J: TRBJ2-3; CDR3: CASSSRDRGPDTQYF
V: TRBV6-5; size: few; J: TRBJ2-7; CDR3: CASNRERYEQYF
V: TRBV7-9; size: .; J: TRBJ2-6; CDR3: CASSLVDSPKRGANVLTF
V: TRBV10-3; size: .; J: TRBJ2-2; CDR3: CAVGLAGGSVTGELFF
V: TRBV5-4; size: .; J: TRBJ2-3; CDR3: CASSLGTGGADTQYF
V: TRBV6-6; size: .; J: TRBJ2-7; CDR3: CASSRDRVEQYF
V: TRBV2; size: .; J: TRBJ2-1; CDR3: CASIGGSGRPGSYNEQFF
V: TRBV11-2; size: .; J: TRBJ2-1; CDR3: CASSLETLNEQFF
V: TRBV6-6; size: once; J: TRBJ1-1; CDR3: CASSYSGQDTEAFF
V: TRBV11-1; size: once; J: TRBJ2-1; CDR3: CASSSGLAGNEQFF
V: TRBV28; size: .; J: TRBJ1-5; CDR3: CASTPGGGNQPQHF
V: TRBV5-1; size: .; J: TRBJ2-7; CDR3: CASSASYEQYF
V: TRBV6-5; size: .; J: TRBJ1-3; CDR3: CASRQQGYDGNTIYF
V: TRBV10-1; size: .; J: TRBJ1-3; CDR3: CASSESPGPGNTIYF
V: TRBV5-8; size: .; J: TRBJ1-3; CDR3: CASSLSGVSGNTIYF
V: TRBV15; size: .; J: TRBJ1-2; CDR3: CATSRGPSNYGYTF
V: TRBV7-3; size: .; J: TRBJ1-1; CDR3: CASSLILAEAFF
V: TRBV15; size: .; J: TRBJ2-7; CDR3: CATSRDDRTDF
V: TRBV5-1; size: .; J: TRBJ2-7; CDR3: CASSVLGGTGSYEQYF
V: TRBV15; size: .; J: TRBJ1-1; CDR3: CATSRLSNTEAFF